Presented here are 5 T cell receptor beta chains from one specimen sequenced in a study of cytomegalovirus exposure and HLA in healthy donors. The PCR made use of 60 Vbeta and 13 Jbeta primers. TCRdb's table, derived via immunoSEQ multiplex PCR, lists solely in-frame clones and lacks some. The sample comprises 85,000 to 100,000 clones, approximately 84% of which are singletons, and about 1.2% rests with the top ten. Sequencing was performed on PBMCs. The receptor source for this set is a girl aged 2 to 9 in good health and CMV-seropositive.

The rearrangement uses TRBV29-1 and TRBJ1-2, with TRBD1 matching 9 bases. After removal of 3 bases from V and 6 bases from J, the junction contained 14 bases not matched to a gene. Germline V gene sequence: CDR1 SQVTM, CDR2 ANQGSEA. The CDR3 is made up of 16 amino acids. The CDR3 sequence is CSVEGTGIQSPDGYTF. The CDR3 DNA follows: TGCAGCGTTGAGGGGACAGGGATCCAATCACCGGATGGCTACACCTTC.

The chain has TRBV19 and TRBJ1-5; D gene ambiguous. Germline CDR1 LNHDA, CDR2 SQIVND (reference sequence). The ends were cut back, 1 base at V and 5 bases at J, with 6 bases in the middle. This CDR3 has 13 amino acids. The CDR3 protein is CASSIGQDQPQHF. In DNA, the CDR3 is TGTGCCAGTAGTATAGGGCAGGATCAGCCCCAGCATTTT.

The rearrangement links TRBV6-1 to TRBJ1-2; TRBD1 matches at 10 bases. V was pared by 2 bases and J by 12 bases, with 12 bases of the junction left unmatched. The germline gives CDR1 MNHNS, CDR2 SASEGT. CDR3 length: 15 residues. The CDR3 DNA reads as TGTGCCAGCAGTGAAATGGGACAGGGGTCCTCCCCTGACACCTTC. Translated: CASSEMGQGSSPDTF.

This chain links TRBV6-5 with TRBJ1-1, with D possibly TRBD1 on 6 matching bases. CDR1 and CDR2 (germline): MNHEY, SVGAGI. This CDR3 has 13 residues. V lost 6 bases and J lost 11, with 19 bases in between. The CDR3 is CASRAPGGGGAFF. The DNA of the CDR3 is TGTGCCAGCAGAGCCCCGGGGGGCGGTGGGGCTTTCTTT.

The V call is TRBV7-8, the J call TRBJ1-3; tentatively, D is TRBD1 (6 bases). V dropped 1 base and J dropped 0 bases, with 10 bases sitting between them. This CDR3 contains 16 residues. In germline, CDR1 is SGHVS, CDR2 FQNEAQ. The CDR3 sequence: CASSLGQGRSGNTIYF. DNA for the CDR3: TGTGCCAGCAGCTTAGGTCAGGGGCGCTCTGGAAACACCATATATTTT.